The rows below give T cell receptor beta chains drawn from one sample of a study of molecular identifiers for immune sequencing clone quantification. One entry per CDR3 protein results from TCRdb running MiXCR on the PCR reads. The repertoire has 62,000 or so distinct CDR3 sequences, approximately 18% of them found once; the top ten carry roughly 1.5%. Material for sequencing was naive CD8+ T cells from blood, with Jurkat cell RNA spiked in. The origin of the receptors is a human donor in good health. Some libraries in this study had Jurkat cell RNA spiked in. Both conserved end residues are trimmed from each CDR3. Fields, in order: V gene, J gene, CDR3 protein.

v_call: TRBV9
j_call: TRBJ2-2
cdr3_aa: ASSVQTGELF

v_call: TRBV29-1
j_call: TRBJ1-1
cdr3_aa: SVWGQGANTEAF

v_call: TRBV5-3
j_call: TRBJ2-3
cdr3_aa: ASSLERSADTQY

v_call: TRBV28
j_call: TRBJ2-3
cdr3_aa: ASSLFGLAESTDTQY

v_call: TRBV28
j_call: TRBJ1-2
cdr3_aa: ASSSEHELSNYGYT

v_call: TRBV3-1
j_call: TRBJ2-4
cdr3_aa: ASSNPGLADQNLAKNIQY

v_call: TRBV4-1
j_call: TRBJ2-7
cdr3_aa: ASSWLAGGYEQY

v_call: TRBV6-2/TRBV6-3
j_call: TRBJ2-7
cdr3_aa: ASSWGPIEQY

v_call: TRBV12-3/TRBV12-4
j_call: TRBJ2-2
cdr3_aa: ASSPEGLAGEITGELF

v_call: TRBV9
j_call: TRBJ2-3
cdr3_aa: ASSPLLAGDPDTQY

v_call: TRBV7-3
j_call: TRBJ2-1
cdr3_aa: ASSPNILATGGLYNEQF

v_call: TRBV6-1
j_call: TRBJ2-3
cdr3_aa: ASSLWRGGTDTQY

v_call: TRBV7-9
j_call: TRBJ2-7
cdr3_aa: ASSPPGTGGLEQY

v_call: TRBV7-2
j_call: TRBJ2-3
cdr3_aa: ASSLEGRMDTQY

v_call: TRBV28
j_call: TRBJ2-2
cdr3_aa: ASSGTTNPNPGELF

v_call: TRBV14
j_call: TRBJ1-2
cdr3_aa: ASSPGTGGPHGYT

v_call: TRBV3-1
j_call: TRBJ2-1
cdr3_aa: ASSQALAAYNEQF

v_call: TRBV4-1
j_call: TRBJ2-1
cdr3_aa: ASSQEGGRAYNEQF

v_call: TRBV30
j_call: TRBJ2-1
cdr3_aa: AWSANRLRGQF

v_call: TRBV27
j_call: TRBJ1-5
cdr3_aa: ASSLDRGGNQPQH

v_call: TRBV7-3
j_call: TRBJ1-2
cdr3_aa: ASSRDSTVRLYGYT

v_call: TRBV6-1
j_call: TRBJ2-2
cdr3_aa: ASSEVGTSGNTGELF

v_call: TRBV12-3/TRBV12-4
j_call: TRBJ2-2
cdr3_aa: ASSWAPSGELF

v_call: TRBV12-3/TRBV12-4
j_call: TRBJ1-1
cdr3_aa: ASSQTPGSEAF

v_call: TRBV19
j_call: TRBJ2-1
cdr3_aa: ASSILAGGLDEQF

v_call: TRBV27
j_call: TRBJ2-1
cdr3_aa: ASTGDRAYNEQL

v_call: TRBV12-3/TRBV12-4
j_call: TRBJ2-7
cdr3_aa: ASSPYPTAGTYFEQY

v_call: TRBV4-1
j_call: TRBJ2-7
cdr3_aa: ASSPSAPTDYEQY

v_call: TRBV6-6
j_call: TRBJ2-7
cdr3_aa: ASSYSQEAYEQY

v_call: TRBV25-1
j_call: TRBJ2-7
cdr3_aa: ASSDSDTYEQY

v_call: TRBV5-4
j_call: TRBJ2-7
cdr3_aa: ASSLIAGGLVDYEQY

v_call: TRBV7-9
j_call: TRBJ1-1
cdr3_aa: ASSLSDYINTEAF

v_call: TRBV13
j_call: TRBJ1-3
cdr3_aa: ASSNPRGPGGNTIH

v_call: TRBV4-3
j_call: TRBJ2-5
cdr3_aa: ASSQVLGETQY

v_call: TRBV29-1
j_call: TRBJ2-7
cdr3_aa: SALGSYEQY

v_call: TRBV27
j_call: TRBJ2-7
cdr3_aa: ASSLSSWLAQSEQY

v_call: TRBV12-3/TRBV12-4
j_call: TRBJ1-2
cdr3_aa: TSSSPDRVNKDYGYT

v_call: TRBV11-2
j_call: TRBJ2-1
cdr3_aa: ASSLGPGPPPEQF

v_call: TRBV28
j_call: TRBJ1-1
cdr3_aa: ASTSAYLAF

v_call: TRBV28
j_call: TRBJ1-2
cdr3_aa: ASSFGSLYGYT

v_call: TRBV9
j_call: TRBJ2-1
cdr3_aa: ASRPPVANEQF

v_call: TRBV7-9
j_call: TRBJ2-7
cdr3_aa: ASSSPQFEQY

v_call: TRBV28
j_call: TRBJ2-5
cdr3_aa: ASSLAAGGDWLGQY

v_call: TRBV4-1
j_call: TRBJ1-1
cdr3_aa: ASSYTVNTQAL

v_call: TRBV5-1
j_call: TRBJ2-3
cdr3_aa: ASSLAGRGGDTQY

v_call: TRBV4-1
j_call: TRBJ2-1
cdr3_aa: ASSQEALAAYNEQF

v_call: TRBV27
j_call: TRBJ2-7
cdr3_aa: ASAGVAPSYEQY

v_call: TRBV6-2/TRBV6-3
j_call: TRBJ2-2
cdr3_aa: ASSAEGLALRNTGELF